This T cell receptor (beta chain) derives from a study of blood T cell repertoires in COVID-19. Method: immunoSEQ multiplex PCR; TCRdb's copy keeps in-frame clones and lacks some. Of fewer than 700,000 clones in the sample, less than 90% were seen once. Germline CDR1 and CDR2: LGHNT and FRNRAP. V lost 9 bases, J lost 4 bases, and 12 bases stayed unmatched. The CDR3 is 15 amino acids. Patients from Seattle were sampled longitudinally, starting during active infection. J is TRBJ2-1 and V is TRBV12-5; 7 positions match TRBD1. The source material was peripheral blood. This clonotype originated in a woman between 45 and 60 years old with COVID-19, enrolled during active disease. Here the CDR3 DNA reads TGTGCTAGCGGTACCCAGGGACAGTCGTACAATGAGCAGTTCTTC. Its protein product is CASGTQGQSYNEQFF.